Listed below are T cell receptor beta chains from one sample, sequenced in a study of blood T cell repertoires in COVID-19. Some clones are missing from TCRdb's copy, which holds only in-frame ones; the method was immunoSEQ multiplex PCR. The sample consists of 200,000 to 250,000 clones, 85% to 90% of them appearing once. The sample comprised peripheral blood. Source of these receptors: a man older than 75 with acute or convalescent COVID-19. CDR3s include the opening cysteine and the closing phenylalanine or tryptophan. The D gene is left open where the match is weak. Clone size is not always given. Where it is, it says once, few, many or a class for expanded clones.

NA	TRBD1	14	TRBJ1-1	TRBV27	TGTGCCAGCAGGACCCGACAGGGGAACACTGAAGCTTTCTTT	CASRTRQGNTEAFF
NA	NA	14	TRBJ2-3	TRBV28	TGTGCCAGCAGTTTTGCAGGAACGGCAGATACGCAGTATTTT	CASSFAGTADTQYF
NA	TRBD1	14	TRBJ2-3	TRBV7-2	TGTGCCAGCTCCCCGGGGACAGCGCCTCGGGCGCAGTATTTT	CASSPGTAPRAQYF
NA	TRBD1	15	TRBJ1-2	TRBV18	TGTGCCAGCTCACCTCCGACAGGGGTCGACTATGGCTACACCTTC	CASSPPTGVDYGYTF
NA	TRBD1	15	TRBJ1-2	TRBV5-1	TGCGCCAGCAGCGGACGGACAGGGTTGAGCTATGGCTACACCTTC	CASSGRTGLSYGYTF
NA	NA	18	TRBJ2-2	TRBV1	TGCACCAGCAGCCGGGTCCCTTCAGGCAGGTTGAACACCGGGGAGCTGTTTTTT	CTSSRVPSGRLNTGELFF
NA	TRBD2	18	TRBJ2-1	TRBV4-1	TGCGCCAGCACCCGGGGGACTAGCGGGAGGATCCCTGCAAATGAGCAGTTCTTC	CASTRGTSGRIPANEQFF
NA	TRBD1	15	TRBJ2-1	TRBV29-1	TGCAGCGTTGAAGGCCCGGGACAGGGATACAATGAGCAGTTCTTC	CSVEGPGQGYNEQFF
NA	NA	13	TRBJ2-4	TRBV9	TGTGCCAGCAGTGGCCTAGCCAAAAACATTCAGTACTTC	CASSGLAKNIQYF
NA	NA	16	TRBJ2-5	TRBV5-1	TGCGCCAGCAGCTTGGGTGCAGGCCATCTGACGGAGACCCAGTACTTC	CASSLGAGHLTETQYF
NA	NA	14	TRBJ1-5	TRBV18	TGTGCCAGCTCACCTCAGGGAAGCAATCAGCCCCAGCATTTT	CASSPQGSNQPQHF
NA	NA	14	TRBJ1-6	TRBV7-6	TGTGCCAGCAGCTTGGGGGGAGGAAATTCACCCCTCCACTTT	CASSLGGGNSPLHF
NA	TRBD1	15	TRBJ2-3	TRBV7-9	TGTGCCAGCAGCCCGACAGGGGGCAGTGCAGATACGCAGTATTTT	CASSPTGGSADTQYF
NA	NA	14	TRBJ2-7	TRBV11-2	TGTGCCAGCAGCTCGAGTGGTCTTGTCTACGAGCAGTACTTC	CASSSSGLVYEQYF
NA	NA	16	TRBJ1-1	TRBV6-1	TGTGCCAGCAGTGAACGATGGTCAGGCGGGGTTACTGAAGCTTTCTTT	CASSERWSGGVTEAFF
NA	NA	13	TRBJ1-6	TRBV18	TGTGCCGGCTCACAGGGACTTAATTCACCCCTCCACTTT	CAGSQGLNSPLHF
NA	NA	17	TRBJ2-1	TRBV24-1	TGTGCCACCAGTGATTTGGGGGGCCTTTCACAAACAAATGAGCAGTTCTTC	CATSDLGGLSQTNEQFF
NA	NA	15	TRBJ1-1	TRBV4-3	TGCGCCAGCAGCCAAGATTGGGCTTCGGACACTGAAGCTTTCTTT	CASSQDWASDTEAFF
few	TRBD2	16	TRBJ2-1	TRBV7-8	TGTGCCAGCAGCTTAGGGGGACCGGGACTAGCGGGAGTCCGGTTCTTC	CASSLGGPGLAGVRFF
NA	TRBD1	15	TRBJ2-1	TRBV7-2	TGTGCCAGCAGCTTTTCCAGGGGGCGTACTAATGAGCAGTTCTTC	CASSFSRGRTNEQFF
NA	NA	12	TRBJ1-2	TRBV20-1	TGCAGTGCTAGTCTCAGGATGTATGGCTACACCTTC	CSASLRMYGYTF
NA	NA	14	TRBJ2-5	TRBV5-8	TGTGCCAGCAGCCCATGGACAGTACAAGAGACCCAGTACTTC	CASSPWTVQETQYF
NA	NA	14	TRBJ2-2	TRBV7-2	TGTGCCAGCAACTTGGGAGGGGGCACCGGGGAGCTGTTTTTT	CASNLGGGTGELFF
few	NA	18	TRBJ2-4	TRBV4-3	TGCGCCAGCAGCCAAGAACACCCCGCAGGGTTAGCAAAAAACATTCAGTACTTC	CASSQEHPAGLAKNIQYF
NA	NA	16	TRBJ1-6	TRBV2	TGTGCCAGCACCCCGCCCCCGGGGATCAGTAATTCACCCCTCCACTTT	CASTPPPGISNSPLHF
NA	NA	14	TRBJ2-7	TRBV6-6	TGTGCCAGCAGTTACTCGGGCGGGGTCATGGAGCAGTACTTC	CASSYSGGVMEQYF
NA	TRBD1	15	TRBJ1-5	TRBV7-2	TGTGCCAGCAGCTCAGGACAGGGGGCGCCGCAGCCCCAGCATTTT	CASSSGQGAPQPQHF
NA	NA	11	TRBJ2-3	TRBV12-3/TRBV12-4	TGTGCCAGCAGCCCCCAAGATACGCAGTATTTT	CASSPQDTQYF
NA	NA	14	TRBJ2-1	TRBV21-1	TGTGCCATGGGACTAGCGGGAGTCGGCGATGAGCAGTTCTTC	CAMGLAGVGDEQFF
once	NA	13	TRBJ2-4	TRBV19	TGTGCCAGCAAGACCGGGACAAAAAACATTCAGTACTTC	CASKTGTKNIQYF
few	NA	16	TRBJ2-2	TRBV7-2	TGTGCCAGCAGCCGGTGGGGGGAGGTTTTGGCCGGGGAGCTGTTTTTT	CASSRWGEVLAGELFF
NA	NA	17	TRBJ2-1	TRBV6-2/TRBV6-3	TGTGCCAGCAGTCCAATTCCCCAGGGTGGGTTTTTCAATGAGCAGTTCTTC	CASSPIPQGGFFNEQFF
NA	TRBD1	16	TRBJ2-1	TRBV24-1	TGTGCCACCAGTGATTATAGAGGGGGCGCCTACAATGAGCAGTTCTTC	CATSDYRGGAYNEQFF
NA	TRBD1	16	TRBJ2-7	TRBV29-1	TGCAGCGTTGAAGGGGTGCAGGGGGCAATTTCCTACGAGCAGTACTTC	CSVEGVQGAISYEQYF
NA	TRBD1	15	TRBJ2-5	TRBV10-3	TGTGCCATCAGGCGGACAGGGGGCGCAGGGGAGACCCAGTACTTC	CAIRRTGGAGETQYF
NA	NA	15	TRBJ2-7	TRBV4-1	TGCGCCAGCAGCCAAGAGTTCGGAAGGGGGATCGAGCAGTACTTC	CASSQEFGRGIEQYF
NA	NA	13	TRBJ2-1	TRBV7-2	TGTGCCAGCAGCTCCCAGGGTGGCGGTGAGCAGTTCTTC	CASSSQGGGEQFF
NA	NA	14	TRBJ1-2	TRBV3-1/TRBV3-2	TGTGCCAGCAGCGGGGGGAGGGTTAACTATGGCTACACCTTC	CASSGGRVNYGYTF
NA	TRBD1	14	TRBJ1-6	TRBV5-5	TGTGCCAGCAGCCAGACAGGGAATTCTTCACCCCTCCACTTT	CASSQTGNSSPLHF